What follows are 9 T cell receptor beta chains derived from one specimen sequenced in a study of T cell repertoires in cytomegalovirus infection. These TCRs are of unknown antigen specificity. TCRdb re-called the reads with MiXCR, one entry per CDR3 protein. The sample holds fewer than 650,000 distinct CDR3 sequences; about 40% are singletons and the top ten take around 48%. The specimen comprised cultured PBMCs, sampled from culture after CMV antigen stimulation. These receptors all come from a human donor in good health (CMV status not recorded). Some clones in this sample may be carry-over from other donors' samples.

In its sample, this clonotype was seen once. The gene calls are TRBV7-4 and TRBJ1-4; D remains unclear. This CDR3 comprises 19 residues. The V end lost 2 bases, the J end lost 0 bases, and 19 bases lay between the germline ends. CDR1 SGHVT and CDR2 SQSDAQ come from the germline V gene. CDR3 sequence: CASSLMHDVAGPTNEKLFF. CDR3 sequence (DNA): TGTGCCAGCAGCTTAATGCACGACGTCGCCGGACCAACTAATGAAAAACTGTTTTTT.

The chain uses TRBV11-3 and TRBJ2-1; possible D gene TRBD2, 6 bases. Germline assignment: CDR1 SGHNT and CDR2 YENEEA. V was cut by 5 bases and J by 5 bases, with 10 bases left in between. This CDR3 spans 13 amino acids. CDR3 region: CASSAGPNNEQFF. The CDR3 bases are TGTGCCAGCAGCGCGGGACCGAACAATGAGCAGTTCTTC. Complete variable domain (other parts from reference TRBV11-3 and TRBJ2-1): EAGVVQSPRYKIIEKKQPVAFWCNPISGHNTLYWYLQNLGQGPELLIRYENEEAVDDSQLPKDRFSAERLKGVDSTLKIQPAELGDSAVYLCASSAGPNNEQFFGPGTRLTVL.

The chain uses TRBV7-9 and TRBJ2-1, with D perhaps TRBD2 (7 bases). Trimming shortened V by 8 bases and J by 1 base, and 18 bases separated the two germline ends. Germline V gene sequence: CDR1 SEHNR, CDR2 FQNEAQ (reference sequence). This CDR3 is built from 16 residues. CDR3 DNA: TGTGCCAGCGTCTGGGGGGGGCGAGGTTCCTACAATGAGCAGTTCTTC. This translates into CASVWGGRGSYNEQFF.

V and J are TRBV6-8 and TRBJ2-3; a possible D gene is TRBD2 (6 bases). CDR1 is MNHGY, CDR2 SAAAGT, per germline. V was cut by 2 bases and J by 12 bases, with 15 bases left in between. There are 13 residues in the CDR3. The CDR3 spells CASSYQEEGLQYF. The CDR3 DNA follows: TGTGCCAGCAGTTACCAGGAGGAGGGCCTTCAGTATTTT.

The chain links TRBV7-2 to TRBJ2-7; D gene uncertain. Germline values: CDR1 SGHTA, CDR2 FQGNSA. V dropped 2 bases and J dropped 3 bases, with 8 bases sitting between them. CDR3 length equals 13 residues. CDR3 protein: CASSLKPLYEQYF. The CDR3 nucleotides are TGTGCCAGCAGCTTAAAGCCCCTCTACGAGCAGTACTTC.

The V call is TRBV7-2, the J call TRBJ2-1; no firm D call. The V end lost 6 bases, the J end lost 6 bases, and 18 bases lay between the germline ends. The germline V gene has CDR1 SGHTA and CDR2 FQGNSA. The CDR3 spans 15 residues. For the CDR3, the DNA is TGTGCCAGCAGTTTCGCCCGGGCCGCTGGCAATGAGCAGTTCTTC. This gives the protein CASSFARAAGNEQFF.

The chain joins TRBV6-2 or TRBV6-3 to TRBJ2-1, with D uncertain. Trimming stripped 5 bases from V and 6 bases from J, with 11 bases between. CDR1 and CDR2 (germline): MNHEY, SVGEGT. This CDR3 contains 13 residues. This chain's CDR3 is CASSRSKFNEQFF. For the CDR3, the DNA is TGTGCCAGCAGTCGGTCGAAGTTCAATGAGCAGTTCTTC.

The chain is built from TRBV7-9 and TRBJ2-3, with 14 positions matching TRBD2. The junction had 4 bases not matched to a gene; V was cut back by 3 bases and J by 8 bases. CDR1 and CDR2 (germline): SEHNR, FQNEAQ (reference sequence). CDR3 length: 15 amino acids. Here the CDR3 DNA reads TGTGCCAGCAGCTTCTCCGGGACTAGCGGGAGTACGCAGTATTTT. Protein sequence: CASSFSGTSGSTQYF.

The V call is TRBV7-6, the J call TRBJ1-2; D unclear. The CDR3 runs to 17 residues. The ends were cut back, 5 bases at V and 6 bases at J, with 25 bases in the middle. Germline assignment: CDR1 SGHVS and CDR2 FNYEAQ. The DNA of the CDR3 is TGTGCCAGCAGCCCCCGATTGGCGCCACGATTTGGCGATGGCTACACCTTC. Encoded protein: CASSPRLAPRFGDGYTF.